This T cell receptor beta chain is drawn from a study of vaccination effects on CD4 cells after COVID-19. Whole-study results and caveats: The study found marked clonal contraction of infection- and vaccine-induced clones late after vaccination.

For this clone: No antigen is known for it.

Viral peptide pools were used in the ViraFEST assay to expand antigen-specific CD4+ T cells, and sequencing came afterward. Having been cultured for less than 13 days, the cells underwent CD4+ T cell isolation. SARS-CoV-2 infected the person between March and December 2020, as confirmed by PCR. Trimming pared 0 bases from V and 7 bases from J, leaving 6 bases between. CDR3 size: 13 residues. Germline V CDR1 and CDR2: LGHNA, YNFKEQ. Sequenced by immunoSEQ multiplex PCR; TCRdb stores in-frame clones only, minus some. The sample holds under 80,000 clones, roughly two thirds seen once. The sequences come from CD4+ T cells from PBMCs cultured with HIV peptides, collected before COVID-19 vaccination. Indicated subset: HIV-1 Nef peptide pool negative control/reference culture. The chain is built from TRBV4-2 and TRBJ2-2, with D unclear. The clonotype was recovered from a human donor who had a prior SARS-CoV-2 infection. CDR3 residues: CASSQDPRGELFF. CDR3 coding DNA: TGTGCCAGCAGCCAAGATCCTCGCGGGGAGCTGTTTTTT.